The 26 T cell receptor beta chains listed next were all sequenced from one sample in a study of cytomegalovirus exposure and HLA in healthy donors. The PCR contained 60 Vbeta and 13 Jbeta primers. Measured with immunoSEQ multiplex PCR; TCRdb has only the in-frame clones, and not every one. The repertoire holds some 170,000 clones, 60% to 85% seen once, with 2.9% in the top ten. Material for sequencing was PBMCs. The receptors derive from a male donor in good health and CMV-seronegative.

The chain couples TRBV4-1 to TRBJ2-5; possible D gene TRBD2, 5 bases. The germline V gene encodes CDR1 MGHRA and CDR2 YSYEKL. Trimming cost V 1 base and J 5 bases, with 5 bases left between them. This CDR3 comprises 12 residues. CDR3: CASSQAGETQYF. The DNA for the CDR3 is TGCGCCAGCAGCCAAGCGGGGGAGACCCAGTACTTC.

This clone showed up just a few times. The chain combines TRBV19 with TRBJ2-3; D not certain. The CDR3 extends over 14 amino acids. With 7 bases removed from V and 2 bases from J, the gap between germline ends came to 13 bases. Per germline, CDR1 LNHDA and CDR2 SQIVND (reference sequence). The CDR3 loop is CASNKNSDTDTQYF. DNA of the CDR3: TGTGCCAGTAATAAGAACTCCGACACAGATACGCAGTATTTT.

The CDR3 DNA is TGCGCCAGCAGCCAAGCAGCCCGTCGGGTGGGGGCCAACGAGCAGTACTTC. The encoded protein is CASSQAARRVGANEQYF. The chain employs TRBV4-3 and TRBJ2-7, with D maybe TRBD1 (6 bases). Germline CDR1 and CDR2: LGHNA and YSLEER. The CDR3 contains 17 residues. V was pared by 1 base and J by 5 bases, with 21 bases between.

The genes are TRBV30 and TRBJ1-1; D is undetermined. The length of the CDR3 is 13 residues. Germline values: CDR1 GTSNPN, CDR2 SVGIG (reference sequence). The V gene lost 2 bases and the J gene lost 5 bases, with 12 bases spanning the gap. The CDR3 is CAWSPGVRTEAFF. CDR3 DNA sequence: TGTGCCTGGAGTCCGGGTGTAAGGACTGAAGCTTTCTTT.

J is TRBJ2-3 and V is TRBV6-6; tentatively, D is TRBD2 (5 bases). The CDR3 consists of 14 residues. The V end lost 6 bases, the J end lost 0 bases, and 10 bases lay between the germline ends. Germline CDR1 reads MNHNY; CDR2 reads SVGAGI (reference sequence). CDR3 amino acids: CASRVTRSTDTQYF. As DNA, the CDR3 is TGTGCCAGCAGGGTAACTAGAAGCACAGATACGCAGTATTTT.

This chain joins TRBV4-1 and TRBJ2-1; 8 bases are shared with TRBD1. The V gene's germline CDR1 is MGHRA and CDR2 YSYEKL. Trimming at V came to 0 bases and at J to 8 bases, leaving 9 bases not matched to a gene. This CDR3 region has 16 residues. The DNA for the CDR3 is TGCGCCAGCAGCCAAGATACAGGACAGGGTGTGGATGAGCAGTTCTTC. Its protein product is CASSQDTGQGVDEQFF.

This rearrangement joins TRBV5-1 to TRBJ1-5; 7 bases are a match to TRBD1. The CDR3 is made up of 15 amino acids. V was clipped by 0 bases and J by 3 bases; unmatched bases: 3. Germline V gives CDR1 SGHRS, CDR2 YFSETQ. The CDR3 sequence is CASSLGGQFNQPQHF. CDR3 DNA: TGCGCCAGCAGCTTGGGGGGACAGTTCAATCAGCCCCAGCATTTT.

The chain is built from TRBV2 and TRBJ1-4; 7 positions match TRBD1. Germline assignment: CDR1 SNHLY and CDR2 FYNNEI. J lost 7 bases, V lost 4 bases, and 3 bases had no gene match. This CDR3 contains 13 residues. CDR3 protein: CASSGDSGEKLFF. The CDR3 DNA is TGTGCCAGCAGTGGGGACAGTGGTGAAAAACTGTTTTTT.

Here the CDR3 reads CASSLALTGSGNTIYF. The DNA of the CDR3 is TGCGCCAGCAGCTTGGCTCTGACAGGATCTGGAAACACCATATATTTT. The chain is built from TRBV5-1 and TRBJ1-3, with D maybe TRBD1 (6 bases). The germline CDR1 and CDR2 sequences are SGHRS and YFSETQ. V was cut by 0 bases and J by 1 base, with 11 bases left in between. CDR3 size: 16 residues.

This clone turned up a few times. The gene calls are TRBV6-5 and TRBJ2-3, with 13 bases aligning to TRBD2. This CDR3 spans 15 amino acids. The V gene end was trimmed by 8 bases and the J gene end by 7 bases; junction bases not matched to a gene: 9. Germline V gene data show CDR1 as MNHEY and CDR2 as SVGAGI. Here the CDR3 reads CASVEGTSGTNTQYF. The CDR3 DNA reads TGTGCCAGCGTGGAAGGGACTAGCGGGACTAATACGCAGTATTTT.

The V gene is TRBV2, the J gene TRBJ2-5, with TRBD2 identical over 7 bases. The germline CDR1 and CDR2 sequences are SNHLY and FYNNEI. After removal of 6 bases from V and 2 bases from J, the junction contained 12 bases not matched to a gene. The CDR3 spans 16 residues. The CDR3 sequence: CASRTPGAGKQETQYF. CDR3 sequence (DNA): TGTGCCAGCAGGACACCCGGAGCGGGGAAGCAAGAGACCCAGTACTTC.

This chain's CDR3 is CASSRGPEGGNTIYF. In DNA, the CDR3 is TGTGCCAGCAGTCGCGGGCCAGAGGGAGGAAACACCATATATTTT. This chain uses TRBV6-1 with TRBJ1-3; D gene unclear. This CDR3 has 15 amino acids. V lost 5 bases, J lost 4 bases, and 15 bases lay in between. CDR1 is MNHNS and CDR2 is SASEGT in the germline V gene.

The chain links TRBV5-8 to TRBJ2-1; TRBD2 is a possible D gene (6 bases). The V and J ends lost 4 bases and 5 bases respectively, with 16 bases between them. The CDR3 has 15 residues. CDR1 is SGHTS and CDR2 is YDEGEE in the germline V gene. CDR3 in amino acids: CASSPSGGANNEQFF. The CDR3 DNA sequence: TGTGCCAGCAGCCCCTCGGGCGGGGCTAACAATGAGCAGTTCTTC.

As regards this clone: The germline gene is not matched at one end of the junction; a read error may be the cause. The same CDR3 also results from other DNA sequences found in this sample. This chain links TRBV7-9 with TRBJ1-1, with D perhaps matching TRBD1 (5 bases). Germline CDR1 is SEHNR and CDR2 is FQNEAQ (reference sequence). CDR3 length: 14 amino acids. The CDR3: CASSLMAGQTEAFF. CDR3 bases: TGTGCCAGCAGCTTAATGGCAGGGCAAACTGAAGCCTTCTTT.

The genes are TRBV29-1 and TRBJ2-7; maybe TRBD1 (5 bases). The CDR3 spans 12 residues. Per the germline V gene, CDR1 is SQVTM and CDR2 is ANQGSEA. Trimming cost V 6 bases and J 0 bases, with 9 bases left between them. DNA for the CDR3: TGCAGCGTCAGGGTAGCCTCCTACGAGCAGTACTTC. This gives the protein CSVRVASYEQYF.

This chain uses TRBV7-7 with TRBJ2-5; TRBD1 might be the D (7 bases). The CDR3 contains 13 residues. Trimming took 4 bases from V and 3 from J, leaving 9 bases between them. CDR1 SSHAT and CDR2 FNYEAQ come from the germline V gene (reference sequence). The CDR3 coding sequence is TGTGCCAGCAGCTCAGGGGGGAAAGAGACCCAGTACTTC. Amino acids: CASSSGGKETQYF. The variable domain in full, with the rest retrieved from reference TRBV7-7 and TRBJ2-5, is GAGVSQSPRYKVTKRGQDVTLRCDPISSHATLYWYQQALGQGPEFLTYFNYEAQPDKSGLPSDRFSAERPEGSISTLTIQRTEQRDSAMYRCASSSGGKETQYFGPGTRLLVL.

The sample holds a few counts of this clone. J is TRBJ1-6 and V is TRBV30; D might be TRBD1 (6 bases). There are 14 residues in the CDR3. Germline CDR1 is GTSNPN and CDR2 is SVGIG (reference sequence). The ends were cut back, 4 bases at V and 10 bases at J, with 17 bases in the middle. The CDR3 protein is CAWTPLTGFSPLHF. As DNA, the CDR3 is TGTGCCTGGACTCCCCTTACAGGGTTCTCACCCCTCCACTTT.

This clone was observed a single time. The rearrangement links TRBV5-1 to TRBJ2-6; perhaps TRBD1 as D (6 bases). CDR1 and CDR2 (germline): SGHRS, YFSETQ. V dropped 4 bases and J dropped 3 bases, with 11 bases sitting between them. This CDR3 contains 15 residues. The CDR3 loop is CASSLQGFGANVLTF. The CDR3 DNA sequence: TGCGCCAGCAGCCTGCAGGGGTTTGGGGCCAACGTCCTGACTTTC.

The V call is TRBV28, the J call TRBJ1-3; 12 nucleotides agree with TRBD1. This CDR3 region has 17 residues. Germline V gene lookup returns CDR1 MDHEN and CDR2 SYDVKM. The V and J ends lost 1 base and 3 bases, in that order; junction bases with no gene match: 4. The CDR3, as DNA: TGTGCCAGCAGTTTATCGGGACAGGGGGCTTTTGGAAACACCATATATTTT. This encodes CASSLSGQGAFGNTIYF.

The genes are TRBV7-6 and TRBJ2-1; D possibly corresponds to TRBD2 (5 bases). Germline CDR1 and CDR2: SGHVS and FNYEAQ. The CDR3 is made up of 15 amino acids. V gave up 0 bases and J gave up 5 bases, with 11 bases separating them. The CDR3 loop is CASSLAGSGNNEQFF. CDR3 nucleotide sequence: TGTGCCAGCAGCTTAGCCGGTTCCGGGAACAATGAGCAGTTCTTC.

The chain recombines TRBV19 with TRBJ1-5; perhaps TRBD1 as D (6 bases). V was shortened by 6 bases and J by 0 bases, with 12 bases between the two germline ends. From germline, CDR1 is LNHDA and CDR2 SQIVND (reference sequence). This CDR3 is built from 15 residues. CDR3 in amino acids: CASSYRVRSNQPQHF. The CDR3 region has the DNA TGTGCCAGTAGCTACAGGGTACGTAGCAATCAGCCCCAGCATTTT.

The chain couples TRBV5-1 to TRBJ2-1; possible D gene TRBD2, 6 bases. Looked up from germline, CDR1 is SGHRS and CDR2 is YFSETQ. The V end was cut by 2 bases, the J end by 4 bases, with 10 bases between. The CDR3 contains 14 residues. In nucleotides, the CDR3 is TGCGCCAGCAGCTTCCGGGGGAAGTACAATGAGCAGTTCTTC. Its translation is CASSFRGKYNEQFF.

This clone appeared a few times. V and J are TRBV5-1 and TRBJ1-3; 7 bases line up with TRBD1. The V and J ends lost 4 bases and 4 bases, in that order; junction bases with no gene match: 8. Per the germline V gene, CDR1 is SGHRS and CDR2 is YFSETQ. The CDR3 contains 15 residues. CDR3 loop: CASSPSGQAGNTIYF. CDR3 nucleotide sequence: TGCGCCAGCAGCCCTAGTGGACAGGCGGGAAACACCATATATTTT. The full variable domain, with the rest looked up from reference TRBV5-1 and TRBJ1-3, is KAGVTQTPRYLIKTRGQQVTLSCSPISGHRSVSWYQQTPGQGLQFLFEYFSETQRNKGNFPGRFSGRQFSNSRSEMNVSTLELGDSALYLCASSPSGQAGNTIYFGEGSWLTVV.

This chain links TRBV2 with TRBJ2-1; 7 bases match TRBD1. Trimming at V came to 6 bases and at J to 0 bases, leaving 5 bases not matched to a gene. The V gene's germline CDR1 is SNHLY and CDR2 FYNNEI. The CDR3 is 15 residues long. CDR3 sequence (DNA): TGTGCCAGCAGGGGACAGTCGAGCTCCTACAATGAGCAGTTCTTC. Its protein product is CASRGQSSSYNEQFF.

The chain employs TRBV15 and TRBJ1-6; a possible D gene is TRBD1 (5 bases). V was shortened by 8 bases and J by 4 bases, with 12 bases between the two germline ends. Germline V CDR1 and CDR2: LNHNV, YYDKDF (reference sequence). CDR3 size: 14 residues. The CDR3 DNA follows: TGTGCCACCCGGGGGTTTCCGTATAATTCACCCCTCCACTTT. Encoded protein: CATRGFPYNSPLHF.

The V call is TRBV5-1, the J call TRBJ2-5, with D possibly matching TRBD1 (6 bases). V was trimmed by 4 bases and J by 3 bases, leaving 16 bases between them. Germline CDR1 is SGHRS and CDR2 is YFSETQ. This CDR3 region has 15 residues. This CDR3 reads CASSPTLTGEETQYF. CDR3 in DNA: TGCGCCAGCAGCCCGACCCTGACAGGAGAAGAGACCCAGTACTTC.